Here is one TCR beta chain with its context. This sample is drawn from a study of cytomegalovirus exposure and HLA in healthy donors. Germline lookup yields CDR1 LNHDA and CDR2 SQIVND (reference sequence). V lost 8 bases, J lost 8 bases, and 8 bases stayed unmatched. The CDR3 consists of 13 residues. PCR used 60 Vbeta primers and 13 Jbeta primers. Profiled with immunoSEQ multiplex PCR; TCRdb holds only in-frame clones, not every one. The data show more than 110,000 clones, 65% to 80% seen once. This chain joins TRBV19 and TRBJ1-4; 7 bases fit TRBD1. Input material: PBMCs. This TCR came from a woman in her 30s in good health and CMV-seronegative. The CDR3 loop reads CASGYVGGEKLFF. CDR3 DNA: TGTGCCAGTGGATACGTAGGGGGCGAAAAACTGTTTTTT.